Listed below are T cell receptor beta chains from one sample, sequenced in a study of blood T cell repertoires in COVID-19. Profiled with immunoSEQ multiplex PCR; TCRdb holds only in-frame clones, not every one. The profile shows 250,000 or so clones, roughly 89% of them singletons. Sequenced: peripheral blood. Receptors originate from a woman aged 40 to 50 who had recovered from COVID-19. Both conserved end residues are part of each CDR3. A D gene is named only where the DNA matches it firmly. Clone size is given for some rows only: seen once, a few or many times, or a class if the clone is expanded.

d_call: -; v_call: TRBV10-3; j_call: TRBJ1-1; clone_size: -; cdr3_nt: TGTGCCATCAGTGAACGGGAAATCCCGAACACTGAAGCTTTCTTT; cdr3_aa: CAISEREIPNTEAFF
d_call: -; v_call: TRBV5-6; j_call: TRBJ2-7; clone_size: -; cdr3_nt: TGTGCCAGCAGCCTGTACCCACAAACCTACGAGCAGTACTTC; cdr3_aa: CASSLYPQTYEQYF
d_call: TRBD1; v_call: TRBV6-5; j_call: TRBJ1-2; clone_size: -; cdr3_nt: TGTGCCACCAAAAACAGGGGAGATGGCTACACCTTC; cdr3_aa: CATKNRGDGYTF
d_call: TRBD1; v_call: TRBV6-5; j_call: TRBJ2-7; clone_size: -; cdr3_nt: TGTGCCAGCAGACCCGCGACAGGGCTTAACTACGAGCAGTACTTC; cdr3_aa: CASRPATGLNYEQYF
d_call: -; v_call: TRBV6-5; j_call: TRBJ2-1; clone_size: -; cdr3_nt: TGTGCCAGCAGTTCCTTTGCGGAGGTAGGTGAGCAGTTCTTC; cdr3_aa: CASSSFAEVGEQFF
d_call: -; v_call: TRBV27; j_call: TRBJ1-5; clone_size: -; cdr3_nt: TGTGCCAGCAGCGGGGGGCAGGGGACCCCGGGTCAGCCCCAGCATTTT; cdr3_aa: CASSGGQGTPGQPQHF
d_call: TRBD2; v_call: TRBV18; j_call: TRBJ2-7; clone_size: -; cdr3_nt: TGTGCCAGCTCATCCGGACTAGCGGGATTATACGAGCAGTACTTC; cdr3_aa: CASSSGLAGLYEQYF
d_call: -; v_call: TRBV7-2; j_call: TRBJ2-2; clone_size: -; cdr3_nt: TGTGCCAGCCGCTCCTCGGGGGGCGCCTACACCGGGGAGCTGTTTTTT; cdr3_aa: CASRSSGGAYTGELFF
d_call: -; v_call: TRBV6-5; j_call: TRBJ1-6; clone_size: -; cdr3_nt: TGTGCCAGCAGTTACTCGATTGGGGACTTGGGGTCACCCCTCCACTTT; cdr3_aa: CASSYSIGDLGSPLHF
d_call: -; v_call: TRBV10-2; j_call: TRBJ1-5; clone_size: -; cdr3_nt: TGCGCCAGCAGTGAGTCGACGAGACTTAGCAATCAGCCCCAGCATTTT; cdr3_aa: CASSESTRLSNQPQHF
d_call: -; v_call: TRBV5-5; j_call: TRBJ2-3; clone_size: -; cdr3_nt: TGTGCCAGCAGCCATTCTAGCGCCGGCACAGATACGCAGTATTTT; cdr3_aa: CASSHSSAGTDTQYF
d_call: -; v_call: TRBV6-5; j_call: TRBJ2-1; clone_size: -; cdr3_nt: TGTGCCAGCAGTTACTCGGAGGGAGAGGTAAATGAGCAGTTCTTC; cdr3_aa: CASSYSEGEVNEQFF
d_call: -; v_call: TRBV28; j_call: TRBJ2-5; clone_size: -; cdr3_nt: TGTGCCAGCAGTTTGGAGGGGCTGGAGACCCAGTACTTC; cdr3_aa: CASSLEGLETQYF
d_call: -; v_call: TRBV21-1; j_call: TRBJ1-2; clone_size: -; cdr3_nt: TGTGCCAGCAGCAAGTCGTTCTACCAGGGTGAACATGGCTACACCTTC; cdr3_aa: CASSKSFYQGEHGYTF
d_call: TRBD1; v_call: TRBV7-2; j_call: TRBJ2-1; clone_size: once; cdr3_nt: TGTGCCAGCAGCTCAGACAGGGGTGGCAATGAGCAGTTCTTC; cdr3_aa: CASSSDRGGNEQFF
d_call: -; v_call: TRBV7-9; j_call: TRBJ2-3; clone_size: -; cdr3_nt: TGTGCCAGCAGCTTAGCGGGAGTTAGCACAGATACGCAGTATTTT; cdr3_aa: CASSLAGVSTDTQYF
d_call: TRBD2; v_call: TRBV30; j_call: TRBJ2-3; clone_size: few; cdr3_nt: TGTGCCTGGAGCGGGGGGGGCGCAGATACGCAGTATTTT; cdr3_aa: CAWSGGGADTQYF
d_call: -; v_call: TRBV27; j_call: TRBJ2-3; clone_size: once; cdr3_nt: TGTGCCAGCAGTTTAACCCCACCTCGGGGGAGGGATACGCAGTATTTT; cdr3_aa: CASSLTPPRGRDTQYF
d_call: -; v_call: TRBV7-3; j_call: TRBJ2-7; clone_size: -; cdr3_nt: TGTGCCAGCAGTGCAGCGGGCGGTTACGAGCAGTACTTC; cdr3_aa: CASSAAGGYEQYF
d_call: TRBD2; v_call: TRBV11-2; j_call: TRBJ2-3; clone_size: -; cdr3_nt: TGTGCCAGCAGCTTACCAGCGGGAACCCCAGATACGCAGTATTTT; cdr3_aa: CASSLPAGTPDTQYF
d_call: -; v_call: TRBV5-1; j_call: TRBJ1-4; clone_size: -; cdr3_nt: TGCGCCAGCAGCTTCTCGAATGAAAAACTGTTTTTT; cdr3_aa: CASSFSNEKLFF
d_call: TRBD2; v_call: TRBV24-1; j_call: TRBJ2-1; clone_size: -; cdr3_nt: TGTGCCACCAGTGCCCACAGACTAGCGGATTACAATGAGCAGTTCTTC; cdr3_aa: CATSAHRLADYNEQFF
d_call: TRBD1; v_call: TRBV28; j_call: TRBJ1-1; clone_size: -; cdr3_nt: TGTGCCAGCAGTTTAAGTAGGGGGCCAAACACTGAAGCTTTCTTT; cdr3_aa: CASSLSRGPNTEAFF
d_call: TRBD1; v_call: TRBV19; j_call: TRBJ1-2; clone_size: -; cdr3_nt: TGTGCCAGCATCCCCCACAGGGGGCTCTCCGGGGGCTACACCTTC; cdr3_aa: CASIPHRGLSGGYTF
d_call: TRBD2; v_call: TRBV3-1/TRBV3-2; j_call: TRBJ2-5; clone_size: -; cdr3_nt: TGTGCCAGCAGCCAAGTTAATAGCGGGAGCGAGACCCAGTACTTC; cdr3_aa: CASSQVNSGSETQYF
d_call: -; v_call: TRBV5-6; j_call: TRBJ2-7; clone_size: -; cdr3_nt: TGTGCCAGCAGCTCCCTAGGATACGAGCAGTACTTC; cdr3_aa: CASSSLGYEQYF
d_call: -; v_call: TRBV5-1; j_call: TRBJ2-7; clone_size: -; cdr3_nt: TGCGCCAGCAGCTTTCAGGGGGGCATCGAGCAGTACTTC; cdr3_aa: CASSFQGGIEQYF
d_call: -; v_call: TRBV3-1/TRBV3-2; j_call: TRBJ2-1; clone_size: -; cdr3_nt: TGTGCCAGCAGTCTTCTCAATGAGCAGTTCTTC; cdr3_aa: CASSLLNEQFF
d_call: TRBD1; v_call: TRBV30; j_call: TRBJ1-2; clone_size: once; cdr3_nt: TGTGCCTGGAGTTACCGGGACAGGGAGGGCTATGGCTACACCTTC; cdr3_aa: CAWSYRDREGYGYTF
d_call: TRBD1; v_call: TRBV27; j_call: TRBJ1-2; clone_size: -; cdr3_nt: TGTGCCAGCAGTTTATCATTCGGACAGGGGAGAGGCTACACCTTC; cdr3_aa: CASSLSFGQGRGYTF
d_call: -; v_call: TRBV7-9; j_call: TRBJ2-4; clone_size: -; cdr3_nt: TGTGCCAGCAGCTCAGACAGGACAAAAAACATTCAGTACTTC; cdr3_aa: CASSSDRTKNIQYF
d_call: -; v_call: TRBV28; j_call: TRBJ1-3; clone_size: -; cdr3_nt: TGTGCCAGCAGCCCAGGGGAAAACACCATATATTTT; cdr3_aa: CASSPGENTIYF
d_call: TRBD1; v_call: TRBV2; j_call: TRBJ1-1; clone_size: -; cdr3_nt: TGTGCCGGAAGTCGACAGGGGCAAACTGAAGCTTTCTTT; cdr3_aa: CAGSRQGQTEAFF
d_call: -; v_call: TRBV2; j_call: TRBJ1-3; clone_size: -; cdr3_nt: TGTGCCAGCAAGAGGACAGTCTCTGGAAACACCATATATTTT; cdr3_aa: CASKRTVSGNTIYF
d_call: -; v_call: TRBV19; j_call: TRBJ2-5; clone_size: few; cdr3_nt: TGTGCCAGTAGTATAGGACTCGGGAAGACCCAGTACTTC; cdr3_aa: CASSIGLGKTQYF
d_call: -; v_call: TRBV11-3; j_call: TRBJ2-4; clone_size: -; cdr3_nt: TGTGCCAGCAGCTTGGACAGAAAAAACATTCAGTACTTC; cdr3_aa: CASSLDRKNIQYF
d_call: -; v_call: TRBV5-1; j_call: TRBJ1-3; clone_size: once; cdr3_nt: TGCGCCAGCAGCTTGAGCGGGGTAACTGGAAACACCATATATTTT; cdr3_aa: CASSLSGVTGNTIYF
d_call: TRBD2; v_call: TRBV9; j_call: TRBJ2-1; clone_size: -; cdr3_nt: TGTGCCAGCAGCGTCCTTCCGGGGGGAGACAATGAGCAGTTCTTC; cdr3_aa: CASSVLPGGDNEQFF
d_call: -; v_call: TRBV19; j_call: TRBJ1-2; clone_size: -; cdr3_nt: TGTGCCAGTATGCAACTGGGGAGGGGCTATGGCTACACCTTC; cdr3_aa: CASMQLGRGYGYTF
d_call: -; v_call: TRBV5-1; j_call: TRBJ2-3; clone_size: -; cdr3_nt: TGCGCCAGCAGCTTAAGTGAGGATACGCAGTATTTT; cdr3_aa: CASSLSEDTQYF
d_call: -; v_call: TRBV7-2; j_call: TRBJ2-5; clone_size: -; cdr3_nt: TGTGCCAGCAGCCCGACGGGACTCCCAGAGACCCAGTACTTC; cdr3_aa: CASSPTGLPETQYF
d_call: -; v_call: TRBV29-1; j_call: TRBJ1-4; clone_size: -; cdr3_nt: TGCAGCGTTGGAGGGTTAACTAATGAAAAACTGTTTTTT; cdr3_aa: CSVGGLTNEKLFF
d_call: TRBD1; v_call: TRBV25-1; j_call: TRBJ1-4; clone_size: -; cdr3_nt: TGTGCCAGCAGGACAGGGGGATTCGGAGCAACTAATGAAAAACTGTTTTTT; cdr3_aa: CASRTGGFGATNEKLFF
d_call: -; v_call: TRBV2; j_call: TRBJ2-1; clone_size: -; cdr3_nt: TGTGCCAGCAGTGACGGGTTAGCCAGCGGTGAGCAGTTCTTC; cdr3_aa: CASSDGLASGEQFF
d_call: -; v_call: TRBV2; j_call: TRBJ1-2; clone_size: -; cdr3_nt: TGTGCCAGAAGCGAAGTCATGAACTATGGCTACACCTTC; cdr3_aa: CARSEVMNYGYTF
d_call: TRBD1; v_call: TRBV19; j_call: TRBJ1-3; clone_size: -; cdr3_nt: TGTGCCAGTAATAAAAGGGGGCCTGGAAACACCATATATTTT; cdr3_aa: CASNKRGPGNTIYF
d_call: -; v_call: TRBV18; j_call: TRBJ1-5; clone_size: -; cdr3_nt: TGTGCCAGCTCAATAGGACCAGGGAATCAGCCCCAGCATTTT; cdr3_aa: CASSIGPGNQPQHF
d_call: -; v_call: TRBV4-3; j_call: TRBJ1-5; clone_size: few; cdr3_nt: TGCGCCAGCAGCCAAGATACAGGCATCGAACGATGGCCCCAGCATTTT; cdr3_aa: CASSQDTGIERWPQHF
d_call: TRBD1; v_call: TRBV2; j_call: TRBJ1-2; clone_size: -; cdr3_nt: TGTGCCAGCGTACTTCGGACAGGGGGTGGTGGCTACACCTTC; cdr3_aa: CASVLRTGGGGYTF
d_call: -; v_call: TRBV13; j_call: TRBJ2-2; clone_size: once; cdr3_nt: TGTGCCAGCAGCTTCAGGACGGGGGCGAACACCGGGGAGCTGTTTTTT; cdr3_aa: CASSFRTGANTGELFF
d_call: -; v_call: TRBV30; j_call: TRBJ2-2; clone_size: -; cdr3_nt: TGTGCCTGGAGTGTACTCCAGAACACCGGGGAGCTGTTTTTT; cdr3_aa: CAWSVLQNTGELFF
d_call: -; v_call: TRBV10-3; j_call: TRBJ1-1; clone_size: -; cdr3_nt: TGTGCCATCAGTGACTCCAGAAACACTGAAGCTTTCTTT; cdr3_aa: CAISDSRNTEAFF
d_call: -; v_call: TRBV27; j_call: TRBJ1-6; clone_size: -; cdr3_nt: TGTGCCAGCAGTATTACATATAATTCACCCCTCCACTTT; cdr3_aa: CASSITYNSPLHF
d_call: TRBD1; v_call: TRBV19; j_call: TRBJ1-1; clone_size: -; cdr3_nt: TGTGCCAGTCAACAGGGGTCGGCTGAAGCTTTCTTT; cdr3_aa: CASQQGSAEAFF